Shown below are 8 T cell receptor beta chains from a single sample sequenced in a study of shared clonotypes between healthy human individuals. Sequenced by immunoSEQ multiplex PCR; TCRdb stores in-frame clones only, minus some. The repertoire includes roughly 1,100,000 clones, about 80% of them detected once, and approximately 1.3% sits in the top ten. Material: memory CD4+ T cells sorted from blood. Subset defined: CD45RA-negative fraction. The receptor set was obtained from a man between 18 and 35 years old in good health.

The chain uses TRBV11-2 and TRBJ2-7, with D hard to call. The germline CDR1 and CDR2 sequences are SGHAT and FQNNGV. The CDR3 has 15 residues. Trimming cost V 1 base and J 2 bases, with 12 bases left between them. The CDR3 spells CASSLVHSGTYEQYF. The CDR3 DNA follows: TGTGCCAGCAGCTTAGTTCACTCCGGTACCTACGAGCAGTACTTC.

This clone was seen a single time. This chain connects TRBV4-1 to TRBJ1-4, with D uncertain. The CDR3 is made up of 14 amino acids. In germline, CDR1 is MGHRA, CDR2 YSYEKL. V was cut by 5 bases and J by 10 bases, with 17 bases left in between. The CDR3 coding sequence is TGCGCCAGCAGCACTATGCCGGGAGTGGGAAAACTGTTTTTT. This translates into CASSTMPGVGKLFF.

This sequence joins TRBV19 and TRBJ2-1, with TRBD2 matching over 7 bases. This CDR3 is built from 16 residues. CDR1 and CDR2 from the germline V gene are LNHDA and SQIVND (reference sequence). With V trimmed by 5 bases and J by 0 bases, 7 bases remained unmatched. The CDR3 loop reads CASSPWSSGSYNEQFF. In DNA, the CDR3 is TGTGCCAGTAGTCCTTGGTCTAGCGGCTCCTACAATGAGCAGTTCTTC.

This chain joins TRBV10-3 and TRBJ1-2; TRBD1 matches at 8 bases. CDR1 ENHRY and CDR2 SYGVKD come from the germline V gene. The CDR3 covers 15 residues. Trimming at V came to 4 bases and at J to 1 base, leaving 5 bases not matched to a gene. The CDR3 spells CAISGLDRDNYGYTF. The DNA for the CDR3 is TGTGCCATCAGTGGGTTGGACAGGGATAACTATGGCTACACCTTC.

The genes are TRBV2 and TRBJ2-4; D is undetermined. Germline CDR1 SNHLY, CDR2 FYNNEI. The CDR3 contains 15 residues. V was clipped by 2 bases and J by 1 base, with 9 bases between them. The CDR3 region has the DNA TGTGCCAGCAGTGAACGGATACTGGCCAAAAACATTCAGTACTTC. This translates into CASSERILAKNIQYF.

The chain employs TRBV27 and TRBJ2-4; the match to TRBD1 covers 8 bases. This CDR3 comprises 16 residues. The ends lost 6 bases at V and 0 bases at J; junction bases unmatched: 7. Germline assignment: CDR1 MNHEY and CDR2 SMNVEV (reference sequence). This CDR3 is CASRPGQGLAKNIQYF. In nucleotides, the CDR3 is TGTGCCAGCAGGCCCGGACAGGGTCTAGCCAAAAACATTCAGTACTTC.

The chain couples TRBV5-8 to TRBJ1-5; D gene ambiguous. Germline CDR1 SGHTS, CDR2 YDEGEE. The V end was cut by 4 bases, the J end by 2 bases, with 7 bases between. The length of the CDR3 is 13 residues. CDR3 protein: CASSPRRNQPQHF. DNA for the CDR3: TGTGCCAGCAGCCCGCGCCGCAATCAGCCCCAGCATTTT. Supplemented by reference TRBV5-8 and TRBJ1-5, the full variable domain reads EAGVTQSPTHLIKTRGQQATLRCSPISGHTSVYWYQQALGLGLQFLLWYDEGEERNRGNFPPRFSGRQFPNYSSELNVNALELEDSALYLCASSPRRNQPQHFGDGTRLSIL.

This chain connects TRBV10-1 to TRBJ2-5; no firm D call. This CDR3 is 17 amino acids long. Germline lookup yields CDR1 WNHNN and CDR2 SYGVQD (reference sequence). V was clipped by 6 bases and J by 3 bases, with 23 bases between them. The CDR3 DNA reads TGCGCCAGCAGCCCTGGGTTGTGGGGTTCGGAAAAAGAGACCCAGTACTTC. It yields the protein CASSPGLWGSEKETQYF.